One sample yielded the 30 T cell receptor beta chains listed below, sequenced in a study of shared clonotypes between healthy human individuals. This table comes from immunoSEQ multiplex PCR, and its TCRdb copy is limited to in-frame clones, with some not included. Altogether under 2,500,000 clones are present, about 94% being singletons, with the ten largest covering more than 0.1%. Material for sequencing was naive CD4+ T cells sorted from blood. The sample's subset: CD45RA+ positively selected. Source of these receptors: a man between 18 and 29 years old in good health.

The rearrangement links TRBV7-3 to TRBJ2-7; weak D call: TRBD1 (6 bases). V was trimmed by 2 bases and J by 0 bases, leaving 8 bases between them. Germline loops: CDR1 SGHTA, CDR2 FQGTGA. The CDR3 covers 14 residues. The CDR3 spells CASSLDRYSYEQYF. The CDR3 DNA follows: TGTGCCAGCAGCTTAGACAGGTACTCCTACGAGCAGTACTTC.

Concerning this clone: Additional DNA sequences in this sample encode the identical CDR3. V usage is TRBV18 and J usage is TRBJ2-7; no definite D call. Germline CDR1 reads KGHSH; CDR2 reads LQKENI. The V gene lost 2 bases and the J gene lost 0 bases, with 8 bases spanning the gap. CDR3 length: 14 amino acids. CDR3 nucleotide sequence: TGTGCCAGCTCACCAAACGGCGGCTCCTACGAGCAGTACTTC. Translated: CASSPNGGSYEQYF.

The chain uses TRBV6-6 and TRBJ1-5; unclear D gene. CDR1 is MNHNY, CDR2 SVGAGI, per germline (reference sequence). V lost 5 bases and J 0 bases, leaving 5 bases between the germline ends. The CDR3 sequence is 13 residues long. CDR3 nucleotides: TGTGCCAGCAGTCCTATTAGCAATCAGCCCCAGCATTTT. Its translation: CASSPISNQPQHF.

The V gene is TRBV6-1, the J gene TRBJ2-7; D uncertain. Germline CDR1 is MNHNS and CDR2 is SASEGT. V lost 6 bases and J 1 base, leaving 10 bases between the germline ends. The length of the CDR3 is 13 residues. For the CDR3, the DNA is TGTGCCAGCAGGACGGGCCAGTCCTACGAGCAGTACTTC. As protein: CASRTGQSYEQYF.

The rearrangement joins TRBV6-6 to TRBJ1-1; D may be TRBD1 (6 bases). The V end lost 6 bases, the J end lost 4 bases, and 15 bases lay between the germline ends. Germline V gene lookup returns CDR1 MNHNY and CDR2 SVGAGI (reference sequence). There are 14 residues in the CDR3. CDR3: CASREQGSATEAFF. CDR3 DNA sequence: TGTGCCAGCAGAGAACAGGGATCGGCCACTGAAGCTTTCTTT.

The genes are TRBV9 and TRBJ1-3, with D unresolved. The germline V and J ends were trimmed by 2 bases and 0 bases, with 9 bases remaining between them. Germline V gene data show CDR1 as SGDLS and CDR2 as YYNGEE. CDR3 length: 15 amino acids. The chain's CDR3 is CASSVGPDSGNTIYF. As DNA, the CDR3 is TGTGCCAGCAGCGTTGGACCAGACTCTGGAAACACCATATATTTT.

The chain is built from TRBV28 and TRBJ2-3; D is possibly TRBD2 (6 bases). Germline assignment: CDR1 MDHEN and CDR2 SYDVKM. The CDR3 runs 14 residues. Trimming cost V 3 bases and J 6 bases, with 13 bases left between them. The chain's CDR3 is CASSFPGGIDTQYF. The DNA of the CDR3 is TGTGCCAGCAGTTTTCCCGGGGGAATTGATACGCAGTATTTT.

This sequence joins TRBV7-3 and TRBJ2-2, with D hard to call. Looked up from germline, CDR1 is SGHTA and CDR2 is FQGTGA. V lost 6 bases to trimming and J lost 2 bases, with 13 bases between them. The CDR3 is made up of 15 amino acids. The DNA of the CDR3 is TGTGCCAGCAGGAAAGGGCGAGACAACACCGGGGAGCTGTTTTTT. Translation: CASRKGRDNTGELFF.

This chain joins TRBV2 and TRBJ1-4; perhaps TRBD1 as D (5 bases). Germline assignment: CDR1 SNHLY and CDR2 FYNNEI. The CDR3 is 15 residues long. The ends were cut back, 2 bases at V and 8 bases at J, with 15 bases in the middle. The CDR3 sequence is CASSETAGKGEKLFF. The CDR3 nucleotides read TGTGCCAGCAGTGAAACGGCAGGCAAGGGGGAAAAACTGTTTTTT.

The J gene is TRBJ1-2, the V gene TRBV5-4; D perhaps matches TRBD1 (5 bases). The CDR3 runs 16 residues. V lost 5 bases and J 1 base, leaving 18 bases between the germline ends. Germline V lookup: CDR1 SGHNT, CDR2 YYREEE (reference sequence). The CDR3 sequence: CASRVALGGVNYGYTF. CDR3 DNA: TGTGCCAGCAGGGTGGCTCTTGGAGGGGTTAACTATGGCTACACCTTC.

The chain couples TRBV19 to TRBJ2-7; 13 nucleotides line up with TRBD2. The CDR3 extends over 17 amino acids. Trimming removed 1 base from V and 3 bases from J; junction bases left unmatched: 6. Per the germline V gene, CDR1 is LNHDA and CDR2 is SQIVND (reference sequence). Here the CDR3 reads CASSIVRTSGSGYEQYF. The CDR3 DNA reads TGTGCCAGTAGTATAGTAAGGACTAGCGGGAGCGGCTACGAGCAGTACTTC.

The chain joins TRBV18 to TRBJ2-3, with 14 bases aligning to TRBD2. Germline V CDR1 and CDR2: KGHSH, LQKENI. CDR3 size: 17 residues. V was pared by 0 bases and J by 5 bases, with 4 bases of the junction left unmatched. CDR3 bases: TGTGCCAGCTCACCACCGGGACTAGCGGGAGTTTTAGATACGCAGTATTTT. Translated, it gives CASSPPGLAGVLDTQYF.

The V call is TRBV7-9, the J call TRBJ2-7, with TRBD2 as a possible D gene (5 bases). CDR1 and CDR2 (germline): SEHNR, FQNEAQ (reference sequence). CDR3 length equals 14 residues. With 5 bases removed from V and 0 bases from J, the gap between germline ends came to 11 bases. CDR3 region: CASSLGLFSYEQYF. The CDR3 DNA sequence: TGTGCCAGCAGCCTCGGACTGTTCTCCTACGAGCAGTACTTC.

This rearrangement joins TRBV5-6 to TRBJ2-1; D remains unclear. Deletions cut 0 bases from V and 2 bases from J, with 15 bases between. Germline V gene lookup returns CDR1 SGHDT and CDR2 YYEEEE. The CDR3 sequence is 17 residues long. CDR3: CASSLVAQKPPYNEQFF. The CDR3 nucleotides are TGTGCCAGCAGCTTGGTAGCACAAAAACCCCCCTACAATGAGCAGTTCTTC.

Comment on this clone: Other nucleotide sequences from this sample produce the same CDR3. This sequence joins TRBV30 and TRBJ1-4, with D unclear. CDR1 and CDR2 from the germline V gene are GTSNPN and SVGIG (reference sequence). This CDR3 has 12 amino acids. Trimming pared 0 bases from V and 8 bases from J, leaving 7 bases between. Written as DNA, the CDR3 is TGTGCCTGGAGTGTTACGGGGGAAAAACTGTTTTTT. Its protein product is CAWSVTGEKLFF.

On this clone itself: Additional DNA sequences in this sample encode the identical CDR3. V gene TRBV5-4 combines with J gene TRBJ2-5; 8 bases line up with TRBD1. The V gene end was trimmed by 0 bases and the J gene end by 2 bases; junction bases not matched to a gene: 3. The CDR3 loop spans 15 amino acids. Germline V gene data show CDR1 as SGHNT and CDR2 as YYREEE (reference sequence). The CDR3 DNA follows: TGTGCCAGCAGCTTGGTAGGACAGGGTCAAGAGACCCAGTACTTC. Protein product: CASSLVGQGQETQYF.

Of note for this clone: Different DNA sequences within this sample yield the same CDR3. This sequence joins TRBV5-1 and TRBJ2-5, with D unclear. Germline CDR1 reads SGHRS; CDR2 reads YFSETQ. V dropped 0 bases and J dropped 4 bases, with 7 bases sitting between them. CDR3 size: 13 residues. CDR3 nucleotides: TGCGCCAGCAGCTTGGCTGGCTCAGAGACCCAGTACTTC. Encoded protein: CASSLAGSETQYF.

This CDR3 is CAGGSGTAGGYTF. The CDR3 DNA reads TGTGCCGGGGGGTCCGGGACCGCGGGAGGCTACACCTTC. V is TRBV30 and J is TRBJ1-2; perhaps TRBD1 as D (5 bases). V dropped 8 bases and J dropped 8 bases, with 21 bases sitting between them. Germline V gives CDR1 GTSNPN, CDR2 SVGIG (reference sequence). This CDR3 region has 13 residues.

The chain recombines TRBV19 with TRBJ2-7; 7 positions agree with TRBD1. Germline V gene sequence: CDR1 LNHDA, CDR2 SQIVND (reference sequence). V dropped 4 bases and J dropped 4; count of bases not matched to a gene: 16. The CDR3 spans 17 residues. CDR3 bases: TGTGCCAGTAGTACTTCCCAAAACGGACAGGACTCATACGAGCAGTACTTC. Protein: CASSTSQNGQDSYEQYF. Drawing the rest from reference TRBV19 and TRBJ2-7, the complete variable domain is DGGITQSPKYLFRKEGQNVTLSCEQNLNHDAMYWYRQDPGQGLRLIYYSQIVNDFQKGDIAEGYSVSREKKESFPLTVTSAQKNPTAFYLCASSTSQNGQDSYEQYFGPGTRLTVT.

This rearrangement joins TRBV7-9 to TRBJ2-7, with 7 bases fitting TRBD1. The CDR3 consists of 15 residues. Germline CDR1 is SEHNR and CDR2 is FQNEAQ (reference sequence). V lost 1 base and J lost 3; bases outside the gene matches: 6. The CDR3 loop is CASSLVTGRVYEQYF. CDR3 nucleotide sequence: TGTGCCAGCAGCTTAGTGACAGGGAGAGTCTACGAGCAGTACTTC.

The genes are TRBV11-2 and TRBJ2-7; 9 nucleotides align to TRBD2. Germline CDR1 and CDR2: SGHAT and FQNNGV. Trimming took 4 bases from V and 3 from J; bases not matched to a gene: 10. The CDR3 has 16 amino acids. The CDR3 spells CASSSPASGNFYEQYF. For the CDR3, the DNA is TGTGCCAGCAGCTCCCCGGCTAGCGGGAACTTCTACGAGCAGTACTTC.

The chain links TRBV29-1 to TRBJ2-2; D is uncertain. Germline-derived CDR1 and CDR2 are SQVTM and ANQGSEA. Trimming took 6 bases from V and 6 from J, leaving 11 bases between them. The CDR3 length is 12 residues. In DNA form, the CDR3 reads TGCAGCGTCGCTAATCGGGCCGGGGAGCTGTTTTTT. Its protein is CSVANRAGELFF.

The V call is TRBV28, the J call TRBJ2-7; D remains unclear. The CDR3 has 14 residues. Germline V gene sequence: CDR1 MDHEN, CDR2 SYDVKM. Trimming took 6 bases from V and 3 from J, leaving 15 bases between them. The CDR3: CASRSGSSNYEQYF. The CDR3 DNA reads TGTGCCAGCAGATCCGGAAGCAGCAACTACGAGCAGTACTTC. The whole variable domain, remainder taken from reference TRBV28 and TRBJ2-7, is DVKVTQSSRYLVKRTGEKVFLECVQDMDHENMFWYRQDPGLGLRLIYFSYDVKMKEKGDIPEGYSVSREKKERFSLILESASTNQTSMYLCASRSGSSNYEQYFGPGTRLTVT.

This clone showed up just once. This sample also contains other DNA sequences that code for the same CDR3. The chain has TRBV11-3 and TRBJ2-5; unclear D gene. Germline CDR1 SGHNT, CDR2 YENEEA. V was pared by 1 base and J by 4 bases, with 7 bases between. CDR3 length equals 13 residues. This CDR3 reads CASSLGGRETQYF. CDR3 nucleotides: TGTGCCAGCAGCTTAGGTGGTAGAGAGACCCAGTACTTC.

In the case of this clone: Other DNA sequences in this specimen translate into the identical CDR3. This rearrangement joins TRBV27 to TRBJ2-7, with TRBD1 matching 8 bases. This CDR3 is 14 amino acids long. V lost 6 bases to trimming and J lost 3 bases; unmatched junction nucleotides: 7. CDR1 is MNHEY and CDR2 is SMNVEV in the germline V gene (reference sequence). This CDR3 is CASSPGQGGYEQYF. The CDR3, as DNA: TGTGCCAGCAGCCCAGGACAGGGTGGCTACGAGCAGTACTTC.

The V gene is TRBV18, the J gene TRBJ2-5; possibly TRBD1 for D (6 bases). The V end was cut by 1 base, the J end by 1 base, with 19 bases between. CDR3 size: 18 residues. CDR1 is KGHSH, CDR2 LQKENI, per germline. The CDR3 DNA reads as TGTGCCAGCTCACCACGTGACAGGCCACCCTCCTTCCAAGAGACCCAGTACTTC. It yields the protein CASSPRDRPPSFQETQYF.

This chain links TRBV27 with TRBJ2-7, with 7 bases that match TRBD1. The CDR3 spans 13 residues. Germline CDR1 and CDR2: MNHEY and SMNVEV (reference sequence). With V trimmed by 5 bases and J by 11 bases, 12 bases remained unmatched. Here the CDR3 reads CASSPPTQGVKYF. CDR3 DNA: TGTGCCAGCAGTCCCCCGACCCAGGGGGTTAAGTACTTC.

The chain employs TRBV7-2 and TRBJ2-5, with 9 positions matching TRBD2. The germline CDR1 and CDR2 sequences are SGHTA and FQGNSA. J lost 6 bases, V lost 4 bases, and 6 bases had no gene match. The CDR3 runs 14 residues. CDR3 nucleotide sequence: TGTGCCAGCAGCTCCAACGCGGGAGGGAAGACCCAGTACTTC. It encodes CASSSNAGGKTQYF. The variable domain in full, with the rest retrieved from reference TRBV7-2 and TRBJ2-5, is GAGVSQSPSNKVTEKGKDVELRCDPISGHTALYWYRQSLGQGLEFLIYFQGNSAPDKSGLPSDRFSAERTGGSVSTLTIQRTQQEDSAVYLCASSSNAGGKTQYFGPGTRLLVL.

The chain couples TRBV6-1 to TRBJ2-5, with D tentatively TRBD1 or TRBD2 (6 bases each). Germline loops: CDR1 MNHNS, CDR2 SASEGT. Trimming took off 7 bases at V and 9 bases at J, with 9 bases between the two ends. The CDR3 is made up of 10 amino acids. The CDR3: CASNREAQYF. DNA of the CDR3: TGTGCCAGCAACAGGGAGGCCCAGTACTTC.

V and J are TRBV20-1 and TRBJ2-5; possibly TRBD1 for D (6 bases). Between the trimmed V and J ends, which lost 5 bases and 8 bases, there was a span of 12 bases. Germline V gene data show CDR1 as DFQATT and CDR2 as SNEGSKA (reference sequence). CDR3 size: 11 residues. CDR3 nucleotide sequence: TGCAGTGCTTATCTACAGGGCACCCAGTACTTC. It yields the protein CSAYLQGTQYF.